The 5 T cell receptor beta chains below were found in one sample sequenced in a study of blood T cell repertoires in COVID-19. Using immunoSEQ multiplex PCR, the repertoire was profiled, and TCRdb retains in-frame clones only, with some absent. This table holds approximately 360,000 clones, around 90% found once. Material: peripheral blood. Receptor source: a man aged 18 to 30 with active or convalescent COVID-19.

This chain links TRBV5-1 with TRBJ2-3; 13 nucleotides line up with TRBD2. This CDR3 has 15 amino acids. Germline CDR1 reads SGHRS; CDR2 reads YFSETQ. The V and J ends lost 4 bases and 3 bases, in that order; junction bases with no gene match: 2. The CDR3: CASSGLAGATDTQYF. CDR3 DNA sequence: TGCGCCAGCAGCGGACTAGCGGGGGCTACAGATACGCAGTATTTT.

This chain joins TRBV28 and TRBJ2-1, with TRBD2 matching 10 bases. With V trimmed by 5 bases and J by 4 bases, 11 bases remained unmatched. Germline CDR1 is MDHEN and CDR2 is SYDVKM. The CDR3 extends over 17 amino acids. The CDR3 coding sequence is TGTGCCAGCAGTCTCACATTAGCGGGAGGACCTTACAATGAGCAGTTCTTC. Encoded protein: CASSLTLAGGPYNEQFF. Filled out from reference TRBV28 and TRBJ2-1, the complete variable domain reads DVKVTQSSRYLVKRTGEKVFLECVQDMDHENMFWYRQDPGLGLRLIYFSYDVKMKEKGDIPEGYSVSREKKERFSLILESASTNQTSMYLCASSLTLAGGPYNEQFFGPGTRLTVL.

This chain joins TRBV19 and TRBJ2-6, with D maybe TRBD1 (6 bases). V was clipped by 3 bases and J by 0 bases, with 12 bases between them. Germline loops: CDR1 LNHDA, CDR2 SQIVND (reference sequence). The CDR3 covers 17 residues. This chain's CDR3 is CASSMGHRNSGANVLTF. Here the CDR3 DNA reads TGTGCCAGTAGTATGGGACACAGAAACTCTGGGGCCAACGTCCTGACTTTC. The full variable domain, with the rest looked up from reference TRBV19 and TRBJ2-6, is DGGITQSPKYLFRKEGQNVTLSCEQNLNHDAMYWYRQDPGQGLRLIYYSQIVNDFQKGDIAEGYSVSREKKESFPLTVTSAQKNPTAFYLCASSMGHRNSGANVLTFGAGSRLTVL.

The sample holds many counts of this clone. This chain uses TRBV6-4 with TRBJ2-3, with TRBD2 matching over 8 bases. The CDR3 is 15 residues long. Germline CDR1 MRHNA, CDR2 SNTAGT. Trimming cost V 0 bases and J 1 base; bases outside gene matches: 0. CDR3 residues: CASSDSSGGTDTQYF. For the CDR3, the DNA is TGTGCCAGCAGTGACTCTAGCGGGGGCACAGATACGCAGTATTTT.

The V and J genes are TRBV30 and TRBJ1-1; possible D gene TRBD1, 5 bases. This CDR3 spans 14 amino acids. V was cut by 0 bases and J by 6 bases, with 14 bases left in between. CDR1 GTSNPN and CDR2 SVGIG come from the germline V gene (reference sequence). CDR3 coding DNA: TGTGCCTGGAGTGTAGGGCCAGGGAGGTCTGAAGCTTTCTTT. It is translated as CAWSVGPGRSEAFF.